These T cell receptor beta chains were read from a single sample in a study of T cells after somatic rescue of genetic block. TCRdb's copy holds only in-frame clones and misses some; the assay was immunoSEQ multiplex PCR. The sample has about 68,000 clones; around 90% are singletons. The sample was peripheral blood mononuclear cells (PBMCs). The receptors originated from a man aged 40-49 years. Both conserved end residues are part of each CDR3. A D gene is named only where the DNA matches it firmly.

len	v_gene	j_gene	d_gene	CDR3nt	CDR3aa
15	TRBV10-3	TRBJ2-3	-	TGTGCCATCAGTGGTAACGAGGGAGTTGCAGATACGCAGTATTTT	CAISGNEGVADTQYF
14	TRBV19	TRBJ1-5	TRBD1	TGTGCCAGTAGCCTCGGGACAGGGGGTCAGCCCCAGCATTTT	CASSLGTGGQPQHF
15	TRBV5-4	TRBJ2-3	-	TGTGCCAGCAGCTTATCACCGTCGGCCACAGATACGCAGTATTTT	CASSLSPSATDTQYF
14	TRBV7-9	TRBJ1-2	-	TGTGCCAGCAGCTCCCGTGGGGAGCACTATGGCTACACCTTC	CASSSRGEHYGYTF
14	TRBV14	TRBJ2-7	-	TGTGCCAGCAGCCAATATAGGAGCTCCTACGAGCAGTACTTC	CASSQYRSSYEQYF
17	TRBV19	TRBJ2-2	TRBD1	TGTGCCAGTGACCCGCCGTACAGGGGGTTAGGGACCGGGGAGCTGTTTTTT	CASDPPYRGLGTGELFF
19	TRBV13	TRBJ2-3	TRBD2	TGTGCCAGCAGCTTGTTAACAGCGGGGGACGACCCTAGCACAGATACGCAGTATTTT	CASSLLTAGDDPSTDTQYF
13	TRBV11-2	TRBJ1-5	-	TGTGCCAGCAGCTTAGGTAGCAATCAGCCCCAGCATTTT	CASSLGSNQPQHF
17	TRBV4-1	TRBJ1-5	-	TGCGCCAGCAGCCAAGACGGTAGCGGGTTTAGCAATCAGCCCCAGCATTTT	CASSQDGSGFSNQPQHF
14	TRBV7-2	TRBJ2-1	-	TGTGCCAGCAGCTACCATGACCGAAACAATGAGCAGTTCTTC	CASSYHDRNNEQFF